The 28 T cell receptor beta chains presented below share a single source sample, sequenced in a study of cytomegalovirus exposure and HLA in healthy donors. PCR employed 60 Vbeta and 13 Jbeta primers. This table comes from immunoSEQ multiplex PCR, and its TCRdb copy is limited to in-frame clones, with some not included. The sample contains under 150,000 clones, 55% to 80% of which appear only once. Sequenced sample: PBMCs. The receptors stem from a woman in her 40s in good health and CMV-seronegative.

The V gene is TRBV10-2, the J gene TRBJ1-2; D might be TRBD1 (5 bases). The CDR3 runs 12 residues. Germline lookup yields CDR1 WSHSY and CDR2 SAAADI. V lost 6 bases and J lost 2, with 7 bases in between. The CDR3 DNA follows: TGCGCCAGCAGACAGGAGAACTATGGCTACACCTTC. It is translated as CASRQENYGYTF.

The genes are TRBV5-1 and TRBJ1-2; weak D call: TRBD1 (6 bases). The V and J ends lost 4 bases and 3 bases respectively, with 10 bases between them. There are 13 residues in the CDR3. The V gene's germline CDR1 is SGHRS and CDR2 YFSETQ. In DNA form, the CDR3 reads TGCGCCAGCAGCCCGGACAGTTACTATGGCTACACCTTC. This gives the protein CASSPDSYYGYTF.

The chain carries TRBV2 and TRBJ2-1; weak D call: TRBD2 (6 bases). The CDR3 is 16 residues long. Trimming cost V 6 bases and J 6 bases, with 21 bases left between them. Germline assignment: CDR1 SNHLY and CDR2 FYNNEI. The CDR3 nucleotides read TGTGCCAGCAGGGGGGGACTCCCCCTCAGTGCCAATGAGCAGTTCTTC. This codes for CASRGGLPLSANEQFF.

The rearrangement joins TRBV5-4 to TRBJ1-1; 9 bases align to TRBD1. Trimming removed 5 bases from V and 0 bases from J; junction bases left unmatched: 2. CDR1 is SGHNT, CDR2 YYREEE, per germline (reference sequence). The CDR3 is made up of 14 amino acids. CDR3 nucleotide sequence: TGTGCCAGCAGAGGGACAGGGATGAACACTGAAGCTTTCTTT. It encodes CASRGTGMNTEAFF.

In nucleotides, the CDR3 is TGTGCCAGCAGCCCCCGTGGGGCAGGTTCCTACGAGCAGTACTTC. Translation gives CASSPRGAGSYEQYF. The chain recombines TRBV7-9 with TRBJ2-5; D might be TRBD1 (5 bases). The better agreement between TRBJ2-7 and the DNA end casts doubt on the J call. Germline V CDR1 and CDR2: SEHNR, FQNEAQ (reference sequence). The CDR3 loop spans 15 amino acids.

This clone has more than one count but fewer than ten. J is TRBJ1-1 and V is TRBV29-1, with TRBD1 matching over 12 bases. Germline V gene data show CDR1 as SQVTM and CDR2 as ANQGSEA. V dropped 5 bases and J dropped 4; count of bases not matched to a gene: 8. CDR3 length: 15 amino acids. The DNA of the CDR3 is TGCAGCGTTACCGGGACAGGGGGCGTAGGCACTGAAGCTTTCTTT. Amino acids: CSVTGTGGVGTEAFF.

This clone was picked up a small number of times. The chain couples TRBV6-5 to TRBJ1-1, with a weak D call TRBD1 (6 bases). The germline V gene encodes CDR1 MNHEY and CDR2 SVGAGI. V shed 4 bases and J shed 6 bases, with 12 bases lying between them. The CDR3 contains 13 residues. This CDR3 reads CASSFKWTAEAFF. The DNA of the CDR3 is TGTGCCAGCAGTTTCAAGTGGACAGCTGAAGCTTTCTTT.

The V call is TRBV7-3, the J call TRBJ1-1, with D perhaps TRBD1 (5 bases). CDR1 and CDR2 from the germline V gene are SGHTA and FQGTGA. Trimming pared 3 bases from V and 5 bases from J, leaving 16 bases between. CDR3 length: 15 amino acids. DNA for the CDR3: TGTGCCAGCAGCTTCTCGCCGGGGGAAAAGACTGAAGCTTTCTTT. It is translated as CASSFSPGEKTEAFF. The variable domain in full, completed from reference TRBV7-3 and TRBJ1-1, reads GAGVSQTPSNKVTEKGKYVELRCDPISGHTALYWYRQSLGQGPEFLIYFQGTGAADDSGLPNDRFFAVRPEGSVSTLKIQRTERGDSAVYLCASSFSPGEKTEAFFGQGTRLTVV.

CDR3 loop: CASSPLRTGTDTQYF. CDR3 nucleotides: TGTGCCAGCAGTCCCCTGAGGACAGGCACAGATACGCAGTATTTT. The V gene is TRBV6-5, the J gene TRBJ2-3; possible D gene TRBD1, 6 bases. The CDR3 spans 15 residues. With 5 bases removed from V and 1 base from J, the gap between germline ends came to 13 bases. Germline CDR1 is MNHEY and CDR2 is SVGAGI.

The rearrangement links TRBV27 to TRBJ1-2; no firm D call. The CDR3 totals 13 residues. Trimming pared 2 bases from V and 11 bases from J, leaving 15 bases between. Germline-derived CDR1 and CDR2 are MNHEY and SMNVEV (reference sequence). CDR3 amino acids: CASSLEGASKYTF. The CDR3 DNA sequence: TGTGCCAGCAGTTTAGAGGGCGCTTCTAAGTACACCTTC.

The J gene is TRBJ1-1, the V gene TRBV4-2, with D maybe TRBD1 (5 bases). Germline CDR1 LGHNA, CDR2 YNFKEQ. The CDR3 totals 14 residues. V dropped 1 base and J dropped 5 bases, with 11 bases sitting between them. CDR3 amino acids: CASSQGQGVTEAFF. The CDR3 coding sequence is TGTGCCAGCAGCCAAGGGCAGGGTGTGACTGAAGCTTTCTTT.

This CDR3 reads CASTGPGTGGLYEQYF. The CDR3 DNA sequence: TGTGCCAGCACCGGACCCGGGACAGGGGGCCTTTACGAGCAGTACTTC. This chain joins TRBV6-6 and TRBJ2-7, with 12 bases lining up with TRBD1. The CDR3 is made up of 16 amino acids. Per the germline V gene, CDR1 is MNHNY and CDR2 is SVGAGI (reference sequence). V trimming: 7 bases; J trimming: 4 bases; junction bases outside the gene matches: 11.

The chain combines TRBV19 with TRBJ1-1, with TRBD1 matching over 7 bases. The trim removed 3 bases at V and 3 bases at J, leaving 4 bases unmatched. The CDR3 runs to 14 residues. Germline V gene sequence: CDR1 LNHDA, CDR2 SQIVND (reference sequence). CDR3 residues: CASSIGQVDTEAFF. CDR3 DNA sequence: TGTGCCAGTAGTATCGGACAGGTCGACACTGAAGCTTTCTTT. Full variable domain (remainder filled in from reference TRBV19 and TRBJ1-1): DGGITQSPKYLFRKEGQNVTLSCEQNLNHDAMYWYRQDPGQGLRLIYYSQIVNDFQKGDIAEGYSVSREKKESFPLTVTSAQKNPTAFYLCASSIGQVDTEAFFGQGTRLTVV.

The CDR3 loop is CTSSHNLSKTYNEQFF. The CDR3 DNA follows: TGCACCAGCAGCCACAACTTGTCGAAGACCTACAATGAGCAGTTCTTC. This chain connects TRBV1 to TRBJ2-1; the DNA was not compared with TRBD2, the D call given in the table. TRBV1 is deemed a pseudogene. The CDR3 covers 16 residues.

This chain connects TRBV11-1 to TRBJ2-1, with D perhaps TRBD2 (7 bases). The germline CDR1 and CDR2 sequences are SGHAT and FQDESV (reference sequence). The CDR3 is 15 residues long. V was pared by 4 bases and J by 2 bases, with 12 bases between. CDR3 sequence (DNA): TGTGCCAGCAGCTCTTGGGAGGGGGCCTACAATGAGCAGTTCTTC. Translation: CASSSWEGAYNEQFF.

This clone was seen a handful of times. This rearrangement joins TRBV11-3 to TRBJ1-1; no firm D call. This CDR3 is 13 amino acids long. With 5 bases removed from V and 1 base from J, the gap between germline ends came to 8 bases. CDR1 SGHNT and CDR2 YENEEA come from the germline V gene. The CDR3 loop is CASSLRENTEAFF. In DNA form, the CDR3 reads TGTGCCAGCAGCCTGAGGGAGAACACTGAAGCTTTCTTT. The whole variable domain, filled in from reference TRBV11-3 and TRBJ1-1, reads EAGVVQSPRYKIIEKKQPVAFWCNPISGHNTLYWYLQNLGQGPELLIRYENEEAVDDSQLPKDRFSAERLKGVDSTLKIQPAELGDSAVYLCASSLRENTEAFFGQGTRLTVV.

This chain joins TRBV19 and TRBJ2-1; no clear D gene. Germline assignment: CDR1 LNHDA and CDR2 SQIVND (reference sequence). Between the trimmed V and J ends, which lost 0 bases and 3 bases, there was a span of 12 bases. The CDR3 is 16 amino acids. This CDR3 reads CASSIDSRVRYNEQFF. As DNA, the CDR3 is TGTGCCAGTAGTATAGATAGCCGGGTTCGCTACAATGAGCAGTTCTTC.

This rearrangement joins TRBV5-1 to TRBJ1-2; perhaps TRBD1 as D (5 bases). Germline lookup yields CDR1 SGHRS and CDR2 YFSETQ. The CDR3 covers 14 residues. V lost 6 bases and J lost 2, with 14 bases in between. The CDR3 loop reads CASTDGGINYGYTF. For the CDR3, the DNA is TGCGCCAGCACCGACGGGGGGATCAACTATGGCTACACCTTC.

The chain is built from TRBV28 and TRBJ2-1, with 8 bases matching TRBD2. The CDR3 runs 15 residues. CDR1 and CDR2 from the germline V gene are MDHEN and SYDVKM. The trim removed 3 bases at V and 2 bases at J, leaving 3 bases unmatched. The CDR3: CASSFSGGAYNEQFF. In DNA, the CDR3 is TGTGCCAGCAGTTTTTCGGGGGGGGCCTACAATGAGCAGTTCTTC.

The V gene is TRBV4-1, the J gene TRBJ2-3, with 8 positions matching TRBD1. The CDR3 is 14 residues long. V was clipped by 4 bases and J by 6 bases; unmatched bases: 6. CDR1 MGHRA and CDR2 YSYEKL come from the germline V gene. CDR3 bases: TGCGCCAGCAGCCTAGGGACAGGCCTTGATACGCAGTATTTT. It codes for CASSLGTGLDTQYF.

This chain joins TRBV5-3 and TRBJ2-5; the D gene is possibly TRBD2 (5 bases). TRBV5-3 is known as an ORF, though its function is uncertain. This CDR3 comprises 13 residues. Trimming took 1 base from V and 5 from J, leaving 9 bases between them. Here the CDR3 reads CARSLRTGETQYF. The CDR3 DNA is TGTGCCAGAAGCTTGAGGACGGGGGAGACCCAGTACTTC.

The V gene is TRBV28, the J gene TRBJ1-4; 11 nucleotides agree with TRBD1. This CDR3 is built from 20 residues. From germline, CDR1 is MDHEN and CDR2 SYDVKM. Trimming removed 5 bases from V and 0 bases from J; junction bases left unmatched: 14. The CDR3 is CASSQNWDRGNVATNEKLFF. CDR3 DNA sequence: TGTGCCAGCAGTCAAAATTGGGACAGGGGGAACGTGGCAACTAATGAAAAACTGTTTTTT.

The CDR3 sequence is CASEARVNGYTF. In nucleotides, the CDR3 is TGTGCCAGCGAAGCGAGGGTTAATGGCTACACCTTC. The gene calls are TRBV6-1 and TRBJ1-2; D not resolved. Germline V gene sequence: CDR1 MNHNS, CDR2 SASEGT. With 8 bases removed from V and 6 bases from J, the gap between germline ends came to 13 bases. The CDR3 length is 12 residues.

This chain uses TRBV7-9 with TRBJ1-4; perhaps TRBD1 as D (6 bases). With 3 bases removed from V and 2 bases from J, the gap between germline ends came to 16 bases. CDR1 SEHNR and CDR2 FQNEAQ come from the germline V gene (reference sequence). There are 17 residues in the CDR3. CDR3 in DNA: TGTGCCAGCAGCTTCGGCCGAGGGGGGGCGACTAATGAAAAACTGTTTTTT. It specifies CASSFGRGGATNEKLFF. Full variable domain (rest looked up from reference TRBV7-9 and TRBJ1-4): DTGVSQNPRHKITKRGQNVTFRCDPISEHNRLYWYRQTLGQGPEFLTYFQNEAQLEKSRLLSDRFSAERPKGSFSTLEIQRTEQGDSAMYLCASSFGRGGATNEKLFFGSGTQLSVL.

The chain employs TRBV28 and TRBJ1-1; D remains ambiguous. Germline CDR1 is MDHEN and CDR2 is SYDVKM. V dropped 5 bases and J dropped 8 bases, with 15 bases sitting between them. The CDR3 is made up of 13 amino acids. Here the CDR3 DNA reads TGTGCCAGCAGTCCGGACTACATGACCGAAGCTTTCTTT. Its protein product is CASSPDYMTEAFF.

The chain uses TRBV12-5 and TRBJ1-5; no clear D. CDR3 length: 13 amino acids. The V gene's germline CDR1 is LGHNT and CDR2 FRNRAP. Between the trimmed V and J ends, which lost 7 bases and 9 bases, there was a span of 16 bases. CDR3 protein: CASVDDGRLPQHF. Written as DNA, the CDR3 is TGTGCTAGTGTCGACGACGGGAGATTGCCCCAGCATTTT.

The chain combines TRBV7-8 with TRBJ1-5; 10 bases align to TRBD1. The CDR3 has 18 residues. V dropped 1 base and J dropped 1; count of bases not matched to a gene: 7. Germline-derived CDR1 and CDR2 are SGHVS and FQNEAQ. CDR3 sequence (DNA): TGTGCCAGCAGCTTAGAAAGGACAGGGGGAAGGAGCAATCAGCCCCAGCATTTT. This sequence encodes CASSLERTGGRSNQPQHF. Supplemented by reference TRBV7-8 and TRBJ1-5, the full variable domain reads GAGVSQSPRYKVAKRGQDVALRCDPISGHVSLFWYQQALGQGPEFLTYFQNEAQLDKSGLPSDRFFAERPEGSVSTLKIQRTQQEDSAVYLCASSLERTGGRSNQPQHFGDGTRLSIL.

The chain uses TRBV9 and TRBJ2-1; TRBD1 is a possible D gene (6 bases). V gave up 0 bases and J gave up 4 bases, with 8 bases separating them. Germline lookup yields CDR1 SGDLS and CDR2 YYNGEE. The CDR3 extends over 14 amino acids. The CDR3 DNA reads TGTGCCAGCAGCGTAGGGCAGGGGTACAATGAGCAGTTCTTC. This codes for CASSVGQGYNEQFF.